The 19 T cell receptor beta chains reported below all come from one sample, sequenced in a study of human T cells and chemical hapten exposure. As to time point: patch test 1, 2 weeks after DPC sensitization. The treatment: therapeutic diphenylcyclopropenone sensitization with weekly scalp DPC. TCRdb processed the RACE reads anew with MiXCR; each CDR3 protein has one entry. The sample has 75,000 to 100,000 distinct CDR3 sequences, over 9.5% seen once. Here the sequenced sample was whole blood, taken in connection with sensitization to the hapten diphenylcyclopropenone (DPC). The receptors here all came from a man aged 35-49 years with alopecia areata. Some clones in this sample may be carry-over from other donors' samples.

This clonotype came up many times. The chain joins TRBV6-2 or TRBV6-3 to TRBJ1-2, with D tentatively TRBD1 (5 bases). Germline CDR1 reads MNHEY; CDR2 reads SVGEGT. This CDR3 comprises 14 residues. V was trimmed by 6 bases and J by 2 bases, leaving 13 bases between them. The CDR3 nucleotides are TGTGCCAGCAGCCCTAACAGGAGAAACTATGGCTACACCTTC. It specifies CASSPNRRNYGYTF.

This clonotype turned up a few times. J is TRBJ2-4 and V is TRBV11-2; TRBD1 aligns across 7 bases. The ends lost 6 bases at V and 5 bases at J; junction bases unmatched: 7. Germline V lookup: CDR1 SGHAT, CDR2 FQNNGV. The CDR3 is 14 residues long. The CDR3 here is CASRRIGTENIQYF. The CDR3 DNA reads as TGTGCCAGCAGGCGGATAGGGACAGAAAACATTCAGTACTTC.

This clonotype was detected a few times. The chain recombines TRBV5-1 with TRBJ2-3, with D possibly being TRBD1 (6 bases). Trimming pared 2 bases from V and 4 bases from J, leaving 20 bases between. The CDR3 spans 17 residues. Germline CDR1 and CDR2: SGHRS and YFSETQ. The CDR3 DNA reads TGCGCCAGCAGCTTCGCGGGTACAGGGTCAGCGGCAGATACGCAGTATTTT. Protein product: CASSFAGTGSAADTQYF.

The V and J genes are TRBV6-2 or TRBV6-3 and TRBJ2-3; tentatively, D is TRBD1 (6 bases). The CDR3 covers 13 residues. CDR1 is MNHEY and CDR2 is SVGEGT in the germline V gene. V lost 10 bases and J lost 3, with 14 bases in between. The CDR3 DNA is TGTGCCACCCGGGACACCGCGACAGATACGCAGTATTTT. It specifies CATRDTATDTQYF.

This clonotype was detected a few times. The CDR3, as DNA: TGCGCCAGCAGCTTGTTTTCGGCGAACACTGAAGCTTTCTTT. It encodes CASSLFSANTEAFF. J is TRBJ1-1 and V is TRBV5-1; D unresolved. CDR1 and CDR2 (germline): SGHRS, YFSETQ. V was clipped by 1 base and J by 1 base, with 8 bases between them. This CDR3 spans 14 amino acids.

In this sample, this clonotype turned up many times. V usage is TRBV7-6 and J usage is TRBJ2-3; D perhaps matches TRBD2 (6 bases). The V and J ends lost 8 bases and 6 bases respectively, with 12 bases between them. CDR3 length: 12 residues. Germline CDR1 is SGHVS and CDR2 is FNYEAQ. The CDR3 coding sequence is TGTGCCAGCCGAGACCTAGCGGATACGCAGTATTTT. This encodes CASRDLADTQYF.

This clonotype was observed many times. The chain uses TRBV28 and TRBJ1-5, with 7 bases aligning to TRBD1. V lost 6 bases and J lost 7; bases outside the gene matches: 18. Germline V CDR1 and CDR2: MDHEN, SYDVKM. CDR3 size: 17 residues. The CDR3 sequence: CASSPPDRVSASQPQHF. CDR3 bases: TGTGCCAGCAGCCCTCCCGACAGGGTCAGCGCATCCCAGCCCCAGCATTTT.

This clonotype was observed a handful of times. This sequence joins TRBV29-1 and TRBJ2-7; TRBD1 agrees at 9 bases. CDR1 and CDR2 from the germline V gene are SQVTM and ANQGSEA. The CDR3 contains 15 residues. V trimming: 6 bases; J trimming: 2 bases; junction bases outside the gene matches: 11. In nucleotides, the CDR3 is TGCAGCGTCCAAAGGACAGGGGAGGGAGCCTACGAGCAGTACGTC. This translates into CSVQRTGEGAYEQYV.

V and J are TRBV3-1 and TRBJ1-1; D is perhaps TRBD1 (5 bases). Germline CDR1 reads LGHDT; CDR2 reads YNNKEL (reference sequence). V was trimmed by 7 bases and J by 5 bases, leaving 17 bases between them. CDR3 length: 14 amino acids. The CDR3 sequence: CASNHRAKGTEAFF. The CDR3 nucleotides are TGTGCCAGCAACCACCGGGCCAAGGGGACTGAAGCTTTCTTT.

There are a few counts of this clonotype. This sequence joins TRBV29-1 and TRBJ2-5, with D unresolved. Deletions cut 2 bases from V and 0 bases from J, with 7 bases between. The germline CDR1 and CDR2 sequences are SQVTM and ANQGSEA. CDR3 length equals 13 residues. Here the CDR3 reads CSVETTNQETQYF. DNA for the CDR3: TGCAGCGTTGAAACTACAAACCAAGAGACCCAGTACTTC. The variable domain in full, completed from reference TRBV29-1 and TRBJ2-5, reads SAVISQKPSRDICQRGTSLTIQCQVDSQVTMMFWYRQQPGQSLTLIATANQGSEATYESGFVIDKFPISRPNLTFSTLTVSNMSPEDSSIYLCSVETTNQETQYFGPGTRLLVL.

This chain joins TRBV7-2 and TRBJ1-1, with TRBD1 identical over 7 bases. Germline V gene sequence: CDR1 SGHTA, CDR2 FQGNSA. Trimming at V came to 3 bases and at J to 0 bases, leaving 10 bases not matched to a gene. This CDR3 comprises 17 residues. The CDR3 DNA sequence: TGTGCCAGCAGCTTCAGGGTAACACAGGGGCTGAACACTGAAGCTTTCTTT. This gives the protein CASSFRVTQGLNTEAFF.

The chain couples TRBV7-2 to TRBJ2-5, with 9 bases fitting TRBD2. CDR1 and CDR2 (germline): SGHTA, FQGNSA. This CDR3 region has 16 residues. Trimming removed 4 bases from V and 2 bases from J; junction bases left unmatched: 8. CDR3 amino acids: CASSSGRAGGQETQYF. The CDR3 DNA sequence: TGTGCCAGCAGCTCGGGTCGGGCGGGGGGGCAAGAGACCCAGTACTTC.

The chain has TRBV6-5 and TRBJ2-3; the D gene is possibly TRBD2 (6 bases). V lost 5 bases and J 0 bases, leaving 18 bases between the germline ends. Germline assignment: CDR1 MNHEY and CDR2 SVGAGI. This CDR3 comprises 17 residues. The CDR3: CASSSPWRGSSTDTQYF. In DNA, the CDR3 is TGTGCCAGCAGTAGCCCCTGGCGGGGATCTAGCACAGATACGCAGTATTTT.

The chain is built from TRBV28 and TRBJ2-7; 9 nucleotides line up with TRBD1. The J segment lost 2 bases and the V segment lost 5 bases, leaving 4 bases of the junction unmatched. Per germline, CDR1 MDHEN and CDR2 SYDVKM. The length of the CDR3 is 14 residues. CDR3 in DNA: TGTGCCAGCAGTGGGGACAGGGAAGCCTACGAGCAGTACGTC. Translating it yields CASSGDREAYEQYV.

This clonotype was observed at least ten times. This rearrangement joins TRBV20-1 to TRBJ1-6, with 7 bases that match TRBD1. The trim removed 1 base at V and 14 bases at J, leaving 5 bases unmatched. In germline, CDR1 is DFQATT, CDR2 SNEGSKA (reference sequence). The CDR3 sequence is 12 residues long. The DNA for the CDR3 is TGCAGTGCTAGAGGACAGGGTCTAACCCTCCACTTT. It translates to CSARGQGLTLHF.

This rearrangement joins TRBV7-3 to TRBJ2-5, with a weak D call TRBD1 (6 bases). V lost 0 bases and J lost 0, with 8 bases in between. The CDR3 is 15 residues long. CDR1 and CDR2 (germline): SGHTA, FQGTGA. The CDR3 nucleotides are TGTGCCAGCAGCTTAACGGGACACAACCAAGAGACCCAGTACTTC. Translating it yields CASSLTGHNQETQYF.

V gene TRBV6-2 or TRBV6-3 combines with J gene TRBJ2-1, with TRBD2 identical over 8 bases. Trimming removed 5 bases from V and 10 bases from J; junction bases left unmatched: 13. This CDR3 has 15 residues. Germline lookup yields CDR1 MNHEY and CDR2 SVGEGT. CDR3 protein: CASSPAGDALGEQFF. The CDR3 DNA reads TGTGCCAGCAGTCCAGCGGGGGACGCTTTAGGAGAGCAGTTCTTC.

Only a few counts were recorded for this clonotype. The chain links TRBV7-3 to TRBJ2-2, with D hard to call. Between the trimmed V and J ends, which lost 1 base and 1 base, there was a span of 4 bases. The CDR3 has 14 residues. Looked up from germline, CDR1 is SGHTA and CDR2 is FQGTGA. The DNA of the CDR3 is TGTGCCAGCAGCTTAAAGAGGAACACCGGGGAGCTGTTTTTT. Its translation: CASSLKRNTGELFF.

V usage is TRBV3-1 and J usage is TRBJ2-1; TRBD2 agrees at 9 bases. Trimming cost V 1 base and J 6 bases; bases outside gene matches: 10. CDR1 and CDR2 (germline): LGHDT, YNNKEL (reference sequence). This CDR3 is built from 17 residues. The CDR3 reads CASSQVPLSGSFNEQFF. Here the CDR3 DNA reads TGTGCCAGCAGCCAAGTCCCACTTAGCGGGAGCTTCAATGAGCAGTTCTTC.